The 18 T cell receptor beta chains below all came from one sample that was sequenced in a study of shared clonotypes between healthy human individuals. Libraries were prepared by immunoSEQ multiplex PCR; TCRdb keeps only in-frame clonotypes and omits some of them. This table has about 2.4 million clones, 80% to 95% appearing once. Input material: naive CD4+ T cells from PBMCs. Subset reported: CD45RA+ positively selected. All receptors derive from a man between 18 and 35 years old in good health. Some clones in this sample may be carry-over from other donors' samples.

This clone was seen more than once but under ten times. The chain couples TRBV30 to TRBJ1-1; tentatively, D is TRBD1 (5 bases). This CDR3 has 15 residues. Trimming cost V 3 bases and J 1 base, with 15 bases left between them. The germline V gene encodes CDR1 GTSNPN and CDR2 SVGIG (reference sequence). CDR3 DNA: TGTGCCTGGAGCGGCCAGGACATCTCGAACACTGAAGCTTTCTTT. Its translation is CAWSGQDISNTEAFF.

The CDR3 DNA reads TGTGCCAGCAGCTTAGTAGCGGGAGGTACAGAGCAGTACTTC. It codes for CASSLVAGGTEQYF. The chain uses TRBV11-2 and TRBJ2-7, with TRBD2 matching 10 bases. The germline V gene encodes CDR1 SGHAT and CDR2 FQNNGV. The CDR3 runs to 14 residues. The junction had 4 bases not matched to a gene; V was cut back by 1 base and J by 7 bases.

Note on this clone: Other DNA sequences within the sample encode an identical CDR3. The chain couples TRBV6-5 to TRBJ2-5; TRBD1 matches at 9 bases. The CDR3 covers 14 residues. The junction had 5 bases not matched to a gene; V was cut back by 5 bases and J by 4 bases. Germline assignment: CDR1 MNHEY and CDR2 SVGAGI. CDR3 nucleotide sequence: TGTGCCAGCAGTAGAACAGGGGGCAGAGAGACCCAGTACTTC. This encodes CASSRTGGRETQYF.

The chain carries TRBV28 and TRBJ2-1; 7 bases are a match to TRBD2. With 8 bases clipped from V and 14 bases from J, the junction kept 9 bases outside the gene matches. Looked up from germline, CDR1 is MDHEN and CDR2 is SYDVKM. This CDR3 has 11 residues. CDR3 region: CASGRGGREFF. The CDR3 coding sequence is TGTGCCAGCGGAAGAGGTGGGAGGGAGTTCTTC.

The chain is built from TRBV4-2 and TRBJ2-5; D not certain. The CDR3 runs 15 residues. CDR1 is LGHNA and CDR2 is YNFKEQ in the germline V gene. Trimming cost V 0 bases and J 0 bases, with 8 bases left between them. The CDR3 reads CASSQDLTDQETQYF. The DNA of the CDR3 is TGTGCCAGCAGCCAAGATCTAACAGACCAAGAGACCCAGTACTTC.

The CDR3 coding sequence is TGTGCCAGCTCACAAACTGACACATCCACTGAAGCTTTCTTT. Protein sequence: CASSQTDTSTEAFF. This chain uses TRBV18 with TRBJ1-1, with D hard to call. The CDR3 length is 14 residues. Germline V CDR1 and CDR2: KGHSH, LQKENI. Deletions cut 4 bases from V and 4 bases from J, with 13 bases between.

Here the CDR3 DNA reads TGTGCCTGGAATTATGGCCCCTACGAGCAGTACTTC. Translated, it gives CAWNYGPYEQYF. The chain joins TRBV30 to TRBJ2-7, with no clear D. V shed 4 bases and J shed 2 bases, with 9 bases lying between them. The CDR3 spans 12 residues. Germline lookup yields CDR1 GTSNPN and CDR2 SVGIG (reference sequence).

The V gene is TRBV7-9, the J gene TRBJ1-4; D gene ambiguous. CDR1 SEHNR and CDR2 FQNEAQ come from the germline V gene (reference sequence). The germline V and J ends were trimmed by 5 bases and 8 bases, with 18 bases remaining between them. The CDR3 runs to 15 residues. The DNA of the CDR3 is TGTGCCAGCAGCCGAGGTAATTTTGCCGAAGAAAAACTGTTTTTT. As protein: CASSRGNFAEEKLFF.

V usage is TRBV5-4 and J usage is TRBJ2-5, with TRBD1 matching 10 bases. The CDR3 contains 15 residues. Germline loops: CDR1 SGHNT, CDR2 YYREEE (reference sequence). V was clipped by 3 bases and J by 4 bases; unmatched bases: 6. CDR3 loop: CASSSIDRGPETQYF. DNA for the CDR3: TGTGCCAGCAGCTCCATAGACAGGGGGCCAGAGACCCAGTACTTC.

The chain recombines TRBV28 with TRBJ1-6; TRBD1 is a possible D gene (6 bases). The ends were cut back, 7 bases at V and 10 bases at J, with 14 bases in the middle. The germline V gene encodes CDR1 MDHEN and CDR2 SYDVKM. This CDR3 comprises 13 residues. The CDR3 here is CASTGQPRSPLHF. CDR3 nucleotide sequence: TGTGCCAGCACCGGACAGCCCCGCTCACCCCTCCACTTT.

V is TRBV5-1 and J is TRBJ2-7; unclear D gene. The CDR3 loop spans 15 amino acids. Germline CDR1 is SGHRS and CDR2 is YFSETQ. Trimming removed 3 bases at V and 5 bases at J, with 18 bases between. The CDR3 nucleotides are TGCGCCAGCAGCTGGGGTGCTGGTGCTCGCGACGAGCAGTACTTC. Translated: CASSWGAGARDEQYF.

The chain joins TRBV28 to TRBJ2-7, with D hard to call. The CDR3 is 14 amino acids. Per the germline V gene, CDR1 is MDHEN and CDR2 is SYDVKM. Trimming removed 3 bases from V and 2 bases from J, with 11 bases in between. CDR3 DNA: TGTGCCAGCAGTTTCGGTCAGGCCCCCTACGAGCAGTACTTC. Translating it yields CASSFGQAPYEQYF.

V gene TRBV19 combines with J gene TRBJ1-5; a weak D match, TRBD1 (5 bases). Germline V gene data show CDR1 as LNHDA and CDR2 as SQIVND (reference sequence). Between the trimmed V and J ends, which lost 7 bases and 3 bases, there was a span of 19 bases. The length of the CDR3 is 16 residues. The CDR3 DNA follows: TGTGCCAGTACCCAACCGGCTCGACAGTTCAATCAGCCCCAGCATTTT. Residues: CASTQPARQFNQPQHF.

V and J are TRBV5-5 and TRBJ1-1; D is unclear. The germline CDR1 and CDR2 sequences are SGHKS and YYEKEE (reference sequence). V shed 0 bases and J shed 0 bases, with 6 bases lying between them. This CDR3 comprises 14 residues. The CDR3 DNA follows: TGTGCCAGCAGCTTGGGCAGCGTGAACACTGAAGCTTTCTTT. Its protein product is CASSLGSVNTEAFF.

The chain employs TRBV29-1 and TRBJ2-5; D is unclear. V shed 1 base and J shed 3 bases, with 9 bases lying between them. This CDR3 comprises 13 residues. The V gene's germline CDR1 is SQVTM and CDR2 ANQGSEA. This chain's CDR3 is CSVEVLREETQYF. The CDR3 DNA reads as TGCAGCGTTGAAGTTCTTCGGGAAGAGACCCAGTACTTC.

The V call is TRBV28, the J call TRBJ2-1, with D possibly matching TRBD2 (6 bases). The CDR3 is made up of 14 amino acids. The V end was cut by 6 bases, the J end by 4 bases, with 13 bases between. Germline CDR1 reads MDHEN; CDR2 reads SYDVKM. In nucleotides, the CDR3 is TGTGCCAGCAGGGGTTGGGGGACTTACAATGAGCAGTTCTTC. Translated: CASRGWGTYNEQFF.

The CDR3 coding sequence is TGTGCCAGCAGCGACCTAGCGGGGAGCTACAATGAGCAGTTCTTC. Its protein product is CASSDLAGSYNEQFF. The chain combines TRBV9 with TRBJ2-1, with 9 bases matching TRBD2. The CDR3 consists of 15 residues. Looked up from germline, CDR1 is SGDLS and CDR2 is YYNGEE. Germline trimming cut 3 bases from V and 3 bases from J; bases unmatched to any gene: 4. The variable domain in full, with the rest retrieved from reference TRBV9 and TRBJ2-1, is DSGVTQTPKHLITATGQRVTLRCSPRSGDLSVYWYQQSLDQGLQFLIQYYNGEERAKGNILERFSAQQFPDLHSELNLSSLELGDSALYFCASSDLAGSYNEQFFGPGTRLTVL.

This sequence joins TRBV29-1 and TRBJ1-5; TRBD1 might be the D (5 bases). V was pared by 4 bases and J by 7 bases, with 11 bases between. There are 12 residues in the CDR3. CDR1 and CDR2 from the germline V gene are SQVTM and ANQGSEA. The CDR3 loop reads CSVARVDQPQHF. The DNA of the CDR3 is TGCAGCGTTGCCAGGGTCGACCAGCCCCAGCATTTT.